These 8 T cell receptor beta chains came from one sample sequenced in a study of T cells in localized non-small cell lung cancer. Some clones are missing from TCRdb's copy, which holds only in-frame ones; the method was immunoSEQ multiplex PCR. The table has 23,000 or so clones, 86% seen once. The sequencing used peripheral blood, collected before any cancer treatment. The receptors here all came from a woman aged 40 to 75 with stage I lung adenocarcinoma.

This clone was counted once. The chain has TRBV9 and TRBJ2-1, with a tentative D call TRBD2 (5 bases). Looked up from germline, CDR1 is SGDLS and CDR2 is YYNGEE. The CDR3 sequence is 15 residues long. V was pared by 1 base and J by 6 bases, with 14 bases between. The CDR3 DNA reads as TGTGCCAGCAGCGTAATAGCGTCCCGGGCCAATGAGCAGTTCTTC. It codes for CASSVIASRANEQFF.

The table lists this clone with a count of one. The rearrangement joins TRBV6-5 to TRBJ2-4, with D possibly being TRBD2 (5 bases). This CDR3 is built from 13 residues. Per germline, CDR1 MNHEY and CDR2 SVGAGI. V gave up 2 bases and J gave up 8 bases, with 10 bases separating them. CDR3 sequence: CASSYGLRDIQYF. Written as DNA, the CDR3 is TGTGCCAGCAGTTACGGACTTCGGGACATTCAGTACTTC.

CDR3 residues: CASKLTPHQPQHF. CDR3 nucleotide sequence: TGTGCCAGCAAATTAACCCCCCATCAGCCCCAGCATTTT. The chain joins TRBV2 to TRBJ1-5; no firm D call. V was trimmed by 7 bases and J by 5 bases, leaving 12 bases between them. The CDR3 extends over 13 amino acids. CDR1 SNHLY and CDR2 FYNNEI come from the germline V gene.

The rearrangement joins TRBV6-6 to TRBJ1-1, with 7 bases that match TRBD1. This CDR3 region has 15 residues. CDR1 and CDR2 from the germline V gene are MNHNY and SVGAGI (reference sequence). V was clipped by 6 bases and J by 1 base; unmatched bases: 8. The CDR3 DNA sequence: TGTGCCAGCAGACCCGCCGGGACAGAGAACACTGAAGCTTTCTTT. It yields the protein CASRPAGTENTEAFF.

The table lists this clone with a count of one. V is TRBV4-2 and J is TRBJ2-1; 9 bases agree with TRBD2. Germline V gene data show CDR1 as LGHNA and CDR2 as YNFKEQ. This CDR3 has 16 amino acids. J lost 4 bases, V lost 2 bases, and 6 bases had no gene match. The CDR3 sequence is CASSQTLAGGYNEQFF. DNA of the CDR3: TGTGCCAGCAGCCAAACCCTCGCGGGGGGGTACAATGAGCAGTTCTTC.

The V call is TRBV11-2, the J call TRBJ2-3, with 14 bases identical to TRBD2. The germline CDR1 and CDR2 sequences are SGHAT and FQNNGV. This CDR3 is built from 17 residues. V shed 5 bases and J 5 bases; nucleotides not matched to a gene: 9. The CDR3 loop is CASSPRLAGGSIDTQYF. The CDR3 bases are TGTGCCAGCAGCCCGCGACTAGCGGGGGGGTCTATAGATACGCAGTATTTT.

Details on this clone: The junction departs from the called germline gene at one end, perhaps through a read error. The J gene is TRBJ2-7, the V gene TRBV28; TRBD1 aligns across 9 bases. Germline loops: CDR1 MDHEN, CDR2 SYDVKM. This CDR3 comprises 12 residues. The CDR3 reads CASSVTGTGSNF. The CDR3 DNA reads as TGTGCCAGCAGCGTTACTGGGACAGGGAGCAACTTC.

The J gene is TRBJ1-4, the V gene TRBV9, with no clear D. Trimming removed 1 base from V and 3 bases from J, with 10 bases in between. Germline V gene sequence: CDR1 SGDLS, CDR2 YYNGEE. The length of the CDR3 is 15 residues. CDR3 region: CASSVYGLANEKLFF. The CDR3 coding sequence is TGTGCCAGCAGCGTATATGGGTTAGCTAATGAAAAACTGTTTTTT.